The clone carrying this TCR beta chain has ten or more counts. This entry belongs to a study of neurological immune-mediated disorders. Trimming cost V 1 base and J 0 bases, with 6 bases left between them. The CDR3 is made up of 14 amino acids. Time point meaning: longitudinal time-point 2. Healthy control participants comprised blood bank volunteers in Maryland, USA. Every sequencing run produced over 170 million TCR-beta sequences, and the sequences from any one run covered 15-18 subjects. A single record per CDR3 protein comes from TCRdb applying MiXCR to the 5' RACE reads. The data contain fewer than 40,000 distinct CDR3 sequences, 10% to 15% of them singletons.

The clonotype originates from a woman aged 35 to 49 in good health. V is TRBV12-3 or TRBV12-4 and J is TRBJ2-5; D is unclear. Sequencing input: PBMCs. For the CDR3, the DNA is TGTGCCAGCAGTTTAGACAGATACCAAGAGACCCAGTACTTC. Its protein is CASSLDRYQETQYF.